This T cell receptor (beta chain) originates from a study of T cell repertoires in cytomegalovirus infection. For the study at large: Public TCR beta signatures marked donors with CMV infection and the matching HLA. Findings and caveats of the study: Cumulated frequencies of public TCR beta families served to identify carriers of CMV plus the relevant HLA.

This clonotype showed up just a few times. Its antigen is not known. In TCRdb, the reads were re-called with MiXCR into one record per CDR3 protein. Seen here are a few hundred thousand distinct CDR3 sequences, about 40% observed once, and the top ten hold around 48%. This receptor was obtained from a human donor in good health (CMV status not recorded). Some clones in this sample may be carry-over from other donors' samples. Sequencing was performed on cultured PBMCs, taken from culture after CMV antigen stimulation.

CDR3 sequence (DNA): TGTGCCAGCGGGACCGGGGGGATCTACGAGCAGTACTTC. It is translated as CASGTGGIYEQYF. This sequence joins TRBV14 and TRBJ2-7; TRBD2 matches at 7 bases. The V and J ends lost 8 bases and 3 bases, in that order; junction bases with no gene match: 7. The CDR3 consists of 13 residues. Germline lookup yields CDR1 SGHDN and CDR2 FVKESK.